This paragraph covers one TCR beta chain sequence. Source study methods: Built for papillary thyroid cancer, a distant-metastasis classifier drew on CDR3 differences across clinicopathological groups. TCRdb recomputed clones from the PCR reads via MiXCR. The V and J calls shown here were made by TCRdb, not taken from the authors' results. This table has about 16,000 clones, roughly 24% appearing once. These data belong to a study of metastatic and nonmetastatic thyroid tumors. None of the patients had undergone any treatment ahead of thyroid surgery. This CDR3 spans 16 amino acids. CDR1 and CDR2 (germline): MNHEY, SVGEGT. After removal of 3 bases from V and 3 bases from J, the junction contained 8 bases not matched to a gene.

What was sequenced was blood. This TCR was recovered from a male donor with papillary thyroid cancer or a benign thyroid nodule (not recorded which). Some clones in this sample may be carry-over from other donors' samples. The chain employs TRBV6-2 or TRBV6-3 and TRBJ2-5, with TRBD2 matching over 9 bases. The CDR3 DNA is TGTGCCAGCAGTTATTGGGGCGGGGGGGTCAAAGAGACCCAGTACTTC. It specifies CASSYWGGGVKETQYF.